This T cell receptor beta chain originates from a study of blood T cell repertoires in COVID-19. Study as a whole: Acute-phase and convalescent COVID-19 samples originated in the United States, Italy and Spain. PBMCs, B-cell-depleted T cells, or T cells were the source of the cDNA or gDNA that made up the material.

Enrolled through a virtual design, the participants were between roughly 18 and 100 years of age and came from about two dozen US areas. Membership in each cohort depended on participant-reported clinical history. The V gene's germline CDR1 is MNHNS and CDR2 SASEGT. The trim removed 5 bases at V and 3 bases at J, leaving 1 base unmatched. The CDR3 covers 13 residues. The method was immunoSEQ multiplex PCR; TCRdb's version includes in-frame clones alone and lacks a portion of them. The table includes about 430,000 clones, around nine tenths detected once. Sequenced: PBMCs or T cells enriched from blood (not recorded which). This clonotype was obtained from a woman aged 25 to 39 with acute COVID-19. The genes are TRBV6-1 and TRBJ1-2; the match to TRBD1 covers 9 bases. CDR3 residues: CASSWDRDYGYTF. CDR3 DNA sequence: TGTGCCAGCAGTTGGGACAGGGACTATGGCTACACCTTC.